The 32 T cell receptor beta chains given below trace back to one sample, sequenced in a study of T cells after posttransplantation cyclophosphamide. The assay was immunoSEQ multiplex PCR, and TCRdb's table has in-frame clones only and misses some. The data contain some 30,000 clones, over 75% of them singletons. Cells defined as naive were viable CD3+CD4+ or CD3+CD8+ and CCR7+CD45RA+CD45RO-CD95-CD27+CD28+. Input material: naive CD4+ T cells sorted from blood. These receptors were collected from a man aged 30-40 years in good health and a related stem cell transplant donor.

The rearrangement uses TRBV6-5 and TRBJ1-3; 7 nucleotides line up with TRBD1. V lost 5 bases to trimming and J lost 6 bases; unmatched junction nucleotides: 7. The CDR3 sequence is 14 residues long. CDR1 is MNHEY, CDR2 SVGAGI, per germline. In DNA form, the CDR3 reads TGTGCCAGCAGTCCCGACAGGGTGCAAAACACCATATATTTT. It translates to CASSPDRVQNTIYF.

J is TRBJ1-6 and V is TRBV25-1; D is perhaps TRBD1 (6 bases). The CDR3 totals 15 residues. V lost 4 bases to trimming and J lost 7 bases, with 14 bases between them. The germline V gene has CDR1 MGHDK and CDR2 SYGVNS. DNA of the CDR3: TGTGCCAGCAGTGTTAAACAGGGTGGAAATTCACCCCTCCACTTT. Translating gives CASSVKQGGNSPLHF.

This chain connects TRBV18 to TRBJ1-2, with D perhaps TRBD1 (6 bases). The CDR3 runs 15 residues. Germline assignment: CDR1 KGHSH and CDR2 LQKENI. V was clipped by 2 bases and J by 8 bases, with 18 bases between them. Written as DNA, the CDR3 is TGTGCCAGCTCACCAGGGGGCGTATTCCCATCGGGCTACACCTTC. Its translation is CASSPGGVFPSGYTF. Looking up the rest from reference TRBV18 and TRBJ1-2 gives the full variable domain: NAGVMQNPRHLVRRRGQEARLRCSPMKGHSHVYWYRQLPEEGLKFMVYLQKENIIDESGMPKERFSAEFPKEGPSILRIQQVVRGDSAAYFCASSPGGVFPSGYTFGSGTRLTVV.

The rearrangement joins TRBV11-2 to TRBJ2-7, with 7 bases identical to TRBD1. V was pared by 9 bases and J by 5 bases, with 10 bases of the junction left unmatched. CDR1 and CDR2 from the germline V gene are SGHAT and FQNNGV. There are 13 residues in the CDR3. This chain's CDR3 is CASQQGVRNEQYF. The CDR3 DNA reads as TGTGCCAGTCAGCAGGGGGTTAGGAACGAGCAGTACTTC.

J is TRBJ2-7 and V is TRBV11-2, with TRBD1 matching over 7 bases. With V trimmed by 1 base and J by 1 base, 4 bases remained unmatched. The CDR3 totals 15 residues. Germline V CDR1 and CDR2: SGHAT, FQNNGV. The CDR3 loop is CASSLGAGGSYEQYF. CDR3 DNA sequence: TGTGCCAGCAGCTTAGGGGCAGGGGGATCCTACGAGCAGTACTTC.

The chain carries TRBV6-1 and TRBJ1-2; the D is unclear. Germline lookup yields CDR1 MNHNS and CDR2 SASEGT. This CDR3 spans 17 amino acids. V gave up 2 bases and J gave up 8 bases, with 24 bases separating them. CDR3 in amino acids: CASSEPGWFGRSGGYTF. Written as DNA, the CDR3 is TGTGCCAGCAGTGAACCGGGCTGGTTTGGGCGCTCGGGAGGCTACACCTTC.

The chain combines TRBV6-1 with TRBJ1-3; perhaps TRBD1 as D (5 bases). In germline, CDR1 is MNHNS, CDR2 SASEGT. The CDR3 totals 16 residues. V lost 2 bases to trimming and J lost 2 bases, with 13 bases between them. The CDR3 region has the DNA TGTGCCAGCAGTGAATCGGGGGGGTCGCCTGGAAACACCATATATTTT. It encodes CASSESGGSPGNTIYF.

The chain combines TRBV5-6 with TRBJ2-1, with D tentatively TRBD2 (7 bases). Germline CDR1 SGHDT, CDR2 YYEEEE. The CDR3 has 14 amino acids. V was clipped by 5 bases and J by 8 bases, with 17 bases between them. Here the CDR3 reads CASRKTGGGYEQFF. CDR3 in DNA: TGTGCCAGCAGGAAAACCGGCGGGGGCTATGAGCAGTTCTTC.

J is TRBJ1-5 and V is TRBV5-1; no firm D call. Germline CDR1 reads SGHRS; CDR2 reads YFSETQ. The V end lost 0 bases, the J end lost 4 bases, and 14 bases lay between the germline ends. This CDR3 has 16 residues. The CDR3 loop reads CASSLDGLRSNQPQHF. CDR3 coding DNA: TGCGCCAGCAGCTTGGACGGACTCCGTTCAAATCAGCCCCAGCATTTT.

The V call is TRBV5-6, the J call TRBJ1-5; D might be TRBD1 (6 bases). The germline gives CDR1 SGHDT, CDR2 YYEEEE. V lost 1 base and J 0 bases, leaving 17 bases between the germline ends. There are 18 residues in the CDR3. The CDR3 sequence: CASSLFSRQGNSNQPQHF. The CDR3 nucleotides read TGTGCCAGCAGCTTGTTTTCGCGGCAGGGGAATAGCAATCAGCCCCAGCATTTT.

The chain employs TRBV4-1 and TRBJ1-3; D perhaps matches TRBD1 (6 bases). The CDR3 is made up of 17 amino acids. Germline assignment: CDR1 MGHRA and CDR2 YSYEKL. The V end lost 3 bases, the J end lost 0 bases, and 15 bases lay between the germline ends. In DNA, the CDR3 is TGCGCCAGCAGCCAGGGGGGGCCAGGGAGCTCTGGAAACACCATATATTTT. Translated, it gives CASSQGGPGSSGNTIYF.

V and J are TRBV6-6 and TRBJ2-3, with TRBD2 matching over 9 bases. CDR1 MNHNY and CDR2 SVGAGI come from the germline V gene (reference sequence). This CDR3 has 15 residues. V dropped 5 bases and J dropped 0; count of bases not matched to a gene: 3. In DNA, the CDR3 is TGTGCCAGCAGTCCGGGACTAGCAAGCACAGATACGCAGTATTTT. Its translation: CASSPGLASTDTQYF.

The chain links TRBV25-1 to TRBJ1-1; perhaps TRBD1 as D (5 bases). With 6 bases removed from V and 5 bases from J, the gap between germline ends came to 16 bases. CDR1 is MGHDK, CDR2 SYGVNS, per germline. The CDR3 spans 14 residues. For the CDR3, the DNA is TGTGCCAGCAGAGCCCAACCTGGGGGGACTGAAGCTTTCTTT. Residues: CASRAQPGGTEAFF.

V is TRBV6-1 and J is TRBJ2-2; 8 bases align to TRBD1. CDR1 and CDR2 from the germline V gene are MNHNS and SASEGT. Losses at the gene ends were 4 bases for V and 4 bases for J; bases not matched to a gene: 8. This CDR3 has 16 residues. This CDR3 reads CASSAPGTGLTGELFF. DNA for the CDR3: TGTGCCAGCAGTGCCCCCGGGACAGGCCTCACCGGGGAGCTGTTTTTT.

The chain uses TRBV7-3 and TRBJ2-7; 9 nucleotides align to TRBD1. The CDR3 length is 15 residues. Germline loops: CDR1 SGHTA, CDR2 FQGTGA. The V segment lost 3 bases and the J segment 4 bases; nucleotides outside the gene matches: 7. The CDR3 DNA reads TGTGCCAGCAGCTTGAGACAGGGGGTAAGGTACGAGCAGTACTTC. Translating it yields CASSLRQGVRYEQYF.

The CDR3 DNA is TGTGCCAGCAGCAGGGAGGGAAAGGGCACCGGGGAGCTGTTTTTT. Its protein product is CASSREGKGTGELFF. This chain joins TRBV7-9 and TRBJ2-2; TRBD2 aligns across 7 bases. The CDR3 has 15 amino acids. Germline trimming cut 5 bases from V and 4 bases from J; bases unmatched to any gene: 7. Germline V gene lookup returns CDR1 SEHNR and CDR2 FQNEAQ (reference sequence).

The rearrangement uses TRBV9 and TRBJ1-1; D unclear. The germline V gene encodes CDR1 SGDLS and CDR2 YYNGEE. This CDR3 spans 14 amino acids. V shed 4 bases and J shed 0 bases, with 10 bases lying between them. The CDR3 spells CASSPGGMNTEAFF. CDR3 nucleotides: TGTGCCAGCAGCCCAGGAGGAATGAACACTGAAGCTTTCTTT. Together with reference TRBV9 and TRBJ1-1, the CDR3 gives the full variable domain: DSGVTQTPKHLITATGQRVTLRCSPRSGDLSVYWYQQSLDQGLQFLIQYYNGEERAKGNILERFSAQQFPDLHSELNLSSLELGDSALYFCASSPGGMNTEAFFGQGTRLTVV.

This clone was counted a few times. This chain links TRBV6-5 with TRBJ1-1; maybe TRBD1 (5 bases). Germline assignment: CDR1 MNHEY and CDR2 SVGAGI. V was shortened by 7 bases and J by 5 bases, with 11 bases between the two germline ends. The CDR3 totals 12 residues. CDR3 sequence: CASKSGWTEAFF. CDR3 in DNA: TGTGCCAGCAAATCAGGGTGGACTGAAGCTTTCTTT.

This CDR3 reads CASSLQGAPTDTQYF. The CDR3 DNA sequence: TGTGCCAGCAGCTTGCAGGGGGCGCCCACAGATACGCAGTATTTT. The chain is built from TRBV14 and TRBJ2-3, with 8 nucleotides matching TRBD1. The V gene's germline CDR1 is SGHDN and CDR2 FVKESK. The V segment lost 5 bases and the J segment 2 bases; nucleotides outside the gene matches: 6. The CDR3 is made up of 15 amino acids.

The chain joins TRBV28 to TRBJ1-1; 7 bases map to TRBD1. The germline V gene has CDR1 MDHEN and CDR2 SYDVKM. This CDR3 is built from 14 residues. With V trimmed by 8 bases and J by 5 bases, 11 bases remained unmatched. For the CDR3, the DNA is TGTGCCAGCGCTCCAACAGGGGCGGGAACTGAAGCTTTCTTT. It yields the protein CASAPTGAGTEAFF.

This rearrangement joins TRBV2 to TRBJ2-2; D is perhaps TRBD2 (5 bases). The CDR3 loop spans 15 amino acids. In germline, CDR1 is SNHLY, CDR2 FYNNEI. The V gene lost 7 bases and the J gene lost 4 bases, with 16 bases spanning the gap. CDR3 nucleotides: TGTGCCAGCAAGTTAGGGATGGCGGGCACCGGGGAGCTGTTTTTT. It is translated as CASKLGMAGTGELFF.

The chain uses TRBV9 and TRBJ2-1; 10 bases map to TRBD2. Germline V gene data show CDR1 as SGDLS and CDR2 as YYNGEE. The CDR3 covers 16 residues. Trimming cost V 0 bases and J 5 bases; bases outside gene matches: 5. The CDR3 nucleotides are TGTGCCAGCAGCGTAGGGCTAGCGGGGGCTGACAATGAGCAGTTCTTC. This translates into CASSVGLAGADNEQFF.

The CDR3 DNA reads TGTGCCAACGAGCGGGGGGGCCGTACCGGGGAGCTGTTTTTT. Amino acids: CANERGGRTGELFF. The chain is built from TRBV5-8 and TRBJ2-2, with 10 nucleotides matching TRBD2. J lost 5 bases, V lost 9 bases, and 7 bases had no gene match. The CDR3 runs to 14 residues. From germline, CDR1 is SGHTS and CDR2 YDEGEE.

The genes are TRBV18 and TRBJ1-1; weak D call: TRBD1 (6 bases). This CDR3 comprises 15 residues. Germline loops: CDR1 KGHSH, CDR2 LQKENI. The ends were cut back, 0 bases at V and 5 bases at J, with 13 bases in the middle. CDR3 DNA sequence: TGTGCCAGCTCACCACCGACAGGTCGGGGAACTGAAGCTTTCTTT. Its protein product is CASSPPTGRGTEAFF.

The rearrangement links TRBV28 to TRBJ1-2, with a possible D match to TRBD1 (5 bases). There are 13 residues in the CDR3. V was shortened by 6 bases and J by 8 bases, with 16 bases between the two germline ends. Germline-derived CDR1 and CDR2 are MDHEN and SYDVKM. The CDR3, as DNA: TGTGCCAGCAGCACGACAGTAGTCGGAGGCTACACCTTC. It is translated as CASSTTVVGGYTF.

The gene calls are TRBV10-1 and TRBJ1-4; D perhaps matches TRBD1 (5 bases). Germline V CDR1 and CDR2: WNHNN, SYGVQD (reference sequence). The V gene lost 2 bases and the J gene lost 7 bases, with 14 bases spanning the gap. The CDR3 is 15 amino acids. The CDR3 sequence is CASSELRGDGEKLFF. DNA for the CDR3: TGCGCCAGCAGTGAGCTCCGGGGGGATGGTGAAAAACTGTTTTTT.

The chain combines TRBV4-3 with TRBJ1-3, with D possibly being TRBD1 (6 bases). V was shortened by 1 base and J by 0 bases, with 7 bases between the two germline ends. The CDR3 spans 15 residues. CDR1 and CDR2 (germline): LGHNA, YSLEER. The CDR3 coding sequence is TGCGCCAGCAGCCAAGTGACAGGCTCTGGAAACACCATATATTTT. As protein: CASSQVTGSGNTIYF.

The rearrangement links TRBV19 to TRBJ2-7; no clear D. Germline V gives CDR1 LNHDA, CDR2 SQIVND (reference sequence). Trimming removed 2 bases from V and 3 bases from J, with 11 bases in between. The CDR3 totals 14 residues. The CDR3 loop is CASSISPGNYEQYF. The CDR3 bases are TGTGCCAGTAGTATATCTCCAGGAAACTACGAGCAGTACTTC. The complete variable domain, with remaining parts taken from reference TRBV19 and TRBJ2-7, reads DGGITQSPKYLFRKEGQNVTLSCEQNLNHDAMYWYRQDPGQGLRLIYYSQIVNDFQKGDIAEGYSVSREKKESFPLTVTSAQKNPTAFYLCASSISPGNYEQYFGPGTRLTVT.

The chain joins TRBV9 to TRBJ2-7; possible D gene TRBD1, 5 bases. The CDR3 totals 13 residues. With 0 bases removed from V and 5 bases from J, the gap between germline ends came to 9 bases. Looked up from germline, CDR1 is SGDLS and CDR2 is YYNGEE. As DNA, the CDR3 is TGTGCCAGCAGCGTAGCAGGGAACCACGAGCAGTACTTC. It encodes CASSVAGNHEQYF.

The chain uses TRBV19 and TRBJ1-2; D is ambiguous. Trimming removed 4 bases from V and 4 bases from J, with 16 bases in between. The CDR3 covers 15 residues. The germline CDR1 and CDR2 sequences are LNHDA and SQIVND (reference sequence). CDR3 residues: CASSSGEWRTYGYTF. CDR3 bases: TGTGCCAGTAGTAGTGGGGAGTGGCGGACCTATGGCTACACCTTC.

This chain uses TRBV2 with TRBJ1-1, with D uncertain. The CDR3 has 12 residues. V lost 4 bases, J lost 8 bases, and 11 bases lay in between. The V gene's germline CDR1 is SNHLY and CDR2 FYNNEI. CDR3 nucleotide sequence: TGTGCCAGCAGTGGCGTGAGGGTGGAAGCTTTCTTT. It encodes CASSGVRVEAFF.

The V call is TRBV18, the J call TRBJ1-2; D is unresolved. V was trimmed by 2 bases and J by 7 bases, leaving 14 bases between them. This CDR3 is 14 amino acids long. Germline loops: CDR1 KGHSH, CDR2 LQKENI. The CDR3 sequence: CASSPTLRGGGYTF. The CDR3 bases are TGTGCCAGCTCACCAACCTTGAGAGGCGGTGGCTACACCTTC.